This entry features one T cell receptor beta chain sequence. Its target is not known. This sample stems from a study of response to subunit inactivated influenza vaccine. TCRdb used MiXCR to reprocess the RT-PCR reads, holding one entry per CDR3 protein. This sample carries about 650,000 distinct CDR3 sequences, approximately 14% of them seen once, and the ten largest clones take 6.5% to 8%. The germline V gene encodes CDR1 SGHAT and CDR2 FQDESV (reference sequence). V was trimmed by 1 base and J by 2 bases, leaving 14 bases between them. The CDR3 is 16 amino acids. Broader study findings: Authors proposed each seasonal influenza vaccination draws in few new T cells.

V is TRBV11-1 and J is TRBJ2-5, with D hard to call. This receptor was identified in a man between 45 and 60 years old who received an inactivated influenza vaccine. The sequencing used PBMCs from blood, collected 14 days before vaccination. CDR3 DNA: TGTGCCAGCAGCTTAGGGCAGCCCGATAAACAAGAGACCCAGTACTTC. It encodes CASSLGQPDKQETQYF. Combining the CDR3 with reference TRBV11-1 and TRBJ2-5 gives the whole variable domain EAEVAQSPRYKITEKSQAVAFWCDPISGHATLYWYRQILGQGPELLVQFQDESVVDDSQLPKDRFSAERLKGVDSTLKIQPAELGDSAMYLCASSLGQPDKQETQYFGPGTRLLVL.